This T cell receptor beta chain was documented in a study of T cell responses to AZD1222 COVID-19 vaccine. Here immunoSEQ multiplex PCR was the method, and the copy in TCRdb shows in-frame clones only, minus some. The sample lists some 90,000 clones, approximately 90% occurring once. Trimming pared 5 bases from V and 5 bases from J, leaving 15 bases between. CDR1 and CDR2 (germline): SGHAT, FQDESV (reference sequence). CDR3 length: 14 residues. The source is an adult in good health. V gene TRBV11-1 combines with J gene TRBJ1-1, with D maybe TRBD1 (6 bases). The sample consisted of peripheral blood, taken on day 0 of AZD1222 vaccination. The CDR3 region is CASSRTQGGTEAFF. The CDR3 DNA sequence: TGTGCCAGCAGCCGGACTCAAGGGGGGACTGAAGCTTTCTTT. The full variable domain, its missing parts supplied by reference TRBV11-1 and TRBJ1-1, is EAEVAQSPRYKITEKSQAVAFWCDPISGHATLYWYRQILGQGPELLVQFQDESVVDDSQLPKDRFSAERLKGVDSTLKIQPAELGDSAMYLCASSRTQGGTEAFFGQGTRLTVV.